Presented here are 15 T cell receptor beta chains from one specimen sequenced in a study of tumour-infiltrating T cells in Burkitt lymphoma (dated by TCRdb to 2018 to 2021). Preparation of the library involved the immunoSEQ multiplex PCR assay. TCRdb retrieved this table from immuneACCESS and kept in-frame rearrangements only. Not all clones are present; in checked studies, unresolved V genes account for under half, and no reason is known for the remainder. A total of 15,000 to 20,000 clones appear in this sample, roughly 80% of them only once. 2.1% of the sample is in the top ten clones. The sequencing input was tumor tissue. The receptors were gathered from a human donor with diffuse large B-cell lymphoma.

The sample holds a few counts of this clone. The rearrangement uses TRBV27 and TRBJ1-5, with 7 bases identical to TRBD1. The CDR3 length is 15 residues. Trimming removed 4 bases from V and 3 bases from J; junction bases left unmatched: 6. CDR1 is MNHEY, CDR2 SMNVEV, per germline (reference sequence). The CDR3: CASSSRQGFNQPQHF. The CDR3, as DNA: TGTGCCAGCAGTTCCAGACAGGGCTTCAATCAGCCCCAGCATTTT.

Concerning this clone itself: This specimen includes other DNA sequences encoding the same CDR3. V gene TRBV7-9 combines with J gene TRBJ1-4; the D gene is possibly TRBD1 (5 bases). Trimming removed 1 base from V and 4 bases from J, with 7 bases in between. The CDR3 spans 14 residues. Germline assignment: CDR1 SEHNR and CDR2 FQNEAQ (reference sequence). Here the CDR3 reads CASSLGGSNEKLFF. The CDR3 coding sequence is TGTGCCAGCAGCTTAGGGGGGAGTAATGAAAAACTGTTTTTT.

The V and J genes are TRBV27 and TRBJ2-1, with D unclear. Trimming stripped 4 bases from V and 4 bases from J, with 5 bases between. The CDR3 totals 12 residues. Germline lookup yields CDR1 MNHEY and CDR2 SMNVEV (reference sequence). Written as DNA, the CDR3 is TGTGCCAGCAGTTATTCATACAATGAGCAGTTCTTC. This sequence encodes CASSYSYNEQFF.

V usage is TRBV29-1 and J usage is TRBJ2-7; 7 positions agree with TRBD1. The germline CDR1 and CDR2 sequences are SQVTM and ANQGSEA. With 7 bases clipped from V and 1 base from J, the junction kept 4 bases outside the gene matches. The CDR3 covers 12 residues. CDR3 coding DNA: TGCAGCGCGAAGGACAGGTCCTACGAGCAGTACTTC. The encoded protein is CSAKDRSYEQYF.

This clone has just one count. This chain joins TRBV15 and TRBJ2-1; D is perhaps TRBD1 or TRBD2 (5 bases each). This CDR3 is built from 12 residues. Germline values: CDR1 LNHNV, CDR2 YYDKDF (reference sequence). V lost 3 bases and J lost 9, with 9 bases in between. CDR3 loop: CATSSFGTEQFF. DNA of the CDR3: TGTGCCACCAGCAGCTTTGGGACTGAGCAGTTCTTC.

The chain couples TRBV9 to TRBJ1-2; D perhaps matches TRBD1 (5 bases). CDR3 length equals 14 residues. The germline V gene has CDR1 SGDLS and CDR2 YYNGEE. Trimming cost V 0 bases and J 4 bases, with 10 bases left between them. DNA of the CDR3: TGTGCCAGCAGCGTAGAAGGGGCAGGCTATGGCTACACCTTC. Translating gives CASSVEGAGYGYTF.

This clone appeared once. Other DNA sequences in the sample encode the same CDR3. V is TRBV9 and J is TRBJ2-5; maybe TRBD2 (6 bases). V lost 0 bases and J lost 3, with 9 bases in between. The CDR3 covers 14 residues. Germline assignment: CDR1 SGDLS and CDR2 YYNGEE. CDR3 in amino acids: CASSVDPGEETQYF. CDR3 DNA: TGTGCCAGCAGCGTAGATCCGGGGGAAGAGACCCAGTACTTC. Together with reference TRBV9 and TRBJ2-5, the CDR3 gives the full variable domain: DSGVTQTPKHLITATGQRVTLRCSPRSGDLSVYWYQQSLDQGLQFLIQYYNGEERAKGNILERFSAQQFPDLHSELNLSSLELGDSALYFCASSVDPGEETQYFGPGTRLLVL.

The chain links TRBV5-6 to TRBJ1-5, with TRBD1 as a possible D gene (5 bases). Germline V CDR1 and CDR2: SGHDT, YYEEEE. V gave up 1 base and J gave up 4 bases, with 9 bases separating them. The CDR3 consists of 14 residues. CDR3 region: CASSLRGENQPQHF. The DNA of the CDR3 is TGTGCCAGCAGCTTGAGGGGAGAGAATCAGCCCCAGCATTTT. Complete variable domain (other parts from reference TRBV5-6 and TRBJ1-5): DAGVTQSPTHLIKTRGQQVTLRCSPKSGHDTVSWYQQALGQGPQFIFQYYEEEERQRGNFPDRFSGHQFPNYSSELNVNALLLGDSALYLCASSLRGENQPQHFGDGTRLSIL.

In its sample, this clone was seen a few times. The V gene is TRBV27, the J gene TRBJ1-2, with D perhaps TRBD1 (5 bases). This CDR3 region has 13 residues. Germline CDR1 reads MNHEY; CDR2 reads SMNVEV (reference sequence). V lost 5 bases to trimming and J lost 3 bases, with 10 bases between them. In nucleotides, the CDR3 is TGTGCCAGCAGTATCAGGGTTGACTATGGCTACACCTTC. Its protein is CASSIRVDYGYTF.

V gene TRBV4-2 combines with J gene TRBJ1-1; D perhaps matches TRBD1 (5 bases). Trimming left V 0 bases short and J 9 bases short, with 17 bases between. CDR3 size: 15 residues. CDR1 and CDR2 (germline): LGHNA, YNFKEQ. CDR3 nucleotides: TGTGCCAGCAGCCAAGAATTGAGGTCCGACAGCCAAGCTTTCTTT. It yields the protein CASSQELRSDSQAFF.

V gene TRBV28 combines with J gene TRBJ2-5; D remains unclear. CDR1 is MDHEN and CDR2 is SYDVKM in the germline V gene. The CDR3 contains 12 residues. Trimming shortened V by 1 base and J by 4 bases, and 4 bases separated the two germline ends. This CDR3 reads CASSLYRETQYF. DNA of the CDR3: TGTGCCAGCAGTTTATACCGAGAGACCCAGTACTTC.

CDR3 region: CASSLKSGMFYEQYF. The DNA for the CDR3 is TGTGCCAGCAGTTTAAAGTCAGGGATGTTCTACGAGCAGTACTTC. J is TRBJ2-7 and V is TRBV27; D is perhaps TRBD1 (5 bases). The ends were cut back, 2 bases at V and 3 bases at J, with 14 bases in the middle. The V gene's germline CDR1 is MNHEY and CDR2 SMNVEV (reference sequence). This CDR3 has 15 amino acids.

This clone was seen once. The chain has TRBV7-2 and TRBJ1-5; TRBD1 agrees at 11 bases. V was clipped by 5 bases and J by 5 bases; unmatched bases: 5. Germline lookup yields CDR1 SGHTA and CDR2 FQGNSA. The CDR3 covers 15 residues. The CDR3 spells CASSRTGGHDQPQHF. CDR3 sequence (DNA): TGTGCCAGCAGCAGGACAGGGGGCCACGATCAGCCCCAGCATTTT.

The J gene is TRBJ2-7, the V gene TRBV5-4; no definite D call. V lost 1 base to trimming and J lost 5 bases, with 4 bases between them. CDR3 length: 11 amino acids. The germline gives CDR1 SGHNT, CDR2 YYREEE (reference sequence). The CDR3 bases are TGTGCCAGCAGCTTGTTGGACGAGCAGTACTTC. Its translation: CASSLLDEQYF. Using reference TRBV5-4 and TRBJ2-7 for the parts outside the CDR3, the full variable domain is ETGVTQSPTHLIKTRGQQVTLRCSSQSGHNTVSWYQQALGQGPQFIFQYYREEENGRGNFPPRFSGLQFPNYSSELNVNALELDDSALYLCASSLLDEQYFGPGTRLTVT.

The chain links TRBV25-1 to TRBJ2-3, with 7 positions matching TRBD2. The CDR3 consists of 16 residues. Trimming cost V 1 base and J 3 bases; bases outside gene matches: 7. Germline V gives CDR1 MGHDK, CDR2 SYGVNS. The CDR3 is CASSEWSGGSTDTQYF. CDR3 DNA sequence: TGTGCCAGCAGTGAATGGAGTGGCGGGAGTACAGATACGCAGTATTTT.